The clone carrying this T cell receptor (beta chain) was counted only a few times. Its antigen is as yet unknown. Reverse transcribed after extraction, RNA yielded cDNA as the sequencing template. Method: immunoSEQ multiplex PCR; TCRdb's copy keeps in-frame clones and lacks some. The sample contains about 200,000 clones, about three fifths of which appear only once. This specimen comes from a study of CD8+ T cells in alopecia areata. Across the study: Oral tofacitinib (5 to 10 mg twice daily) was administered to treated patients. Using the percentage of affected scalp area, treated patients' severity was scored.

Regarding the study as a whole: Association of baseline CD8+ expansion with response is uncertain owing to one nonresponder.

As to treatment: oral pan-JAK inhibitor, 5-10 mg twice daily. Germline V CDR1 and CDR2: SGHTA, FQGNSA. The length of the CDR3 is 13 residues. The V end was cut by 6 bases, the J end by 6 bases, with 11 bases between. The TCR was taken from a human donor with alopecia areata. The source material was CD4+ T cells sorted from blood, sampled at week 4, from a patient treated with tofacitinib. The rearrangement links TRBV7-2 to TRBJ2-2; D gene unclear. This chain's CDR3 is CASRPWTAGELFF. Here the CDR3 DNA reads TGTGCCAGCAGACCATGGACGGCCGGGGAGCTGTTTTTT. Full variable domain (missing parts from reference TRBV7-2 and TRBJ2-2): GAGVSQSPSNKVTEKGKDVELRCDPISGHTALYWYRQSLGQGLEFLIYFQGNSAPDKSGLPSDRFSAERTGGSVSTLTIQRTQQEDSAVYLCASRPWTAGELFFGEGSRLTVL.